This note documents a single TCR beta chain sequence. This clone was seen a single time. The clone's antigen remains unknown. The sample holds no much larger clone one base away, and base qualities are not on file. The sample comes from a study of blood T cell repertoires in COVID-19 (dated by TCRdb to the early 2020s). Background on the whole study: Collaborator samples came from the United States, Italy and Spain and covered acute and convalescent phases of COVID-19. Deeply sampled blood TCRbeta repertoires from subjects exposed to, actively infected with, or recovered from COVID-19 were included in the dataset. A freely available public database, intended as a resource for researchers studying the immune response to SARS-CoV-2, is where the repertoires were released. Where available, HLA class I and class II types were taken from metadata supplied by the sample provider and were not determined by assay-based typing. The sample metadata nearly always contained a de-identified subject ID, COVID-19 status, age in years and sex. The prospective study material was composed of cDNA or gDNA derived from T cells, B-cell-depleted T cells, or PBMCs. The samples were drawn from two sources: the first 160 participants of the ongoing ImmuneRACE study, and 1,200 or so subjects contributed by 6 global collaborators. The research as a whole found: Clinical and demographic metadata were provided uncurated, with the amount varying by source and participant.

The immunoSEQ Assay, a bias-controlled multiplex PCR, was used to amplify TCRbeta CDR3 regions from genomic DNA. The source study handled its data this way. Within the assay, amplification of reference gene primers was used to estimate how many nucleated cells each sample contained. To quantify the absolute abundance of each unique TCRbeta CDR3 rearrangement, sequence reads were collapsed and filtered. For each sample, productive Simpson clonality was calculated as the square root of Simpson's diversity index over productive rearrangements. The immuneACCESS repertoire file appears here via TCRdb, limited to in-frame rearrangements. These files lack a portion of the clones; in checked studies, under half of the deficit traces to unresolved V genes, and the cause of the others is not known. Clone size and the V and J calls come from that table; the DNA yielded D and trimming. This sample comprises around 80,000 clones, roughly 82% of them detected only once. 8% to 13% of the sample is in the top ten clones.

Compared with germline, V lacks 0 bases and J lacks 3 bases; bases without a gene match: 3. From the cysteine through the phenylalanine, the CDR3 covers 15 amino acids. Only the CDR3 DNA stays, 45 bases, in frame from base 1. CDR1 and CDR2 (SGDLS, YYNGEE) derive from the germline V gene. Collaborating institutions collected whole blood in K2EDTA tubes following their own protocols. Collaborator samples were shipped for TCRbeta analysis as frozen whole blood, isolated PBMCs, or DNA extracted from either sample type. The sequence links TRBV9 to TRBJ2-5; the central 9 bases match TRBD2. The TCR sequence derives from a man aged 60 to 69 with acute or convalescent COVID-19. The sample consisted of peripheral blood. In nucleotides, the sequence is TGTGCCAGCAGCGTAGGGGCTAGCGGGGAAGAGACCCAGTACTTC. Its product reads: CASSVGASGEETQYF.